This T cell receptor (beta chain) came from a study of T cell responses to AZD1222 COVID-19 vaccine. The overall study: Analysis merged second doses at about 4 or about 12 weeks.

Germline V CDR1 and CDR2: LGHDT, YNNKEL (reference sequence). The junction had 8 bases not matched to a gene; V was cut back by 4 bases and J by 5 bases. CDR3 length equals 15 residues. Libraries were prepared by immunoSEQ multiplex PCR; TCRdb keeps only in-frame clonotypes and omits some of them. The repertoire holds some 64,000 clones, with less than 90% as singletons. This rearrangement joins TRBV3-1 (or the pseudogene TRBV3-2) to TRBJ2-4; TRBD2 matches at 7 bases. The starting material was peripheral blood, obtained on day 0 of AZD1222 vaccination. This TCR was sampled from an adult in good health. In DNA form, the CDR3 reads TGTGCCAGCAGCCCCCTCGGGGGGTTCGAAAACATTCAGTACTTC. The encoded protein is CASSPLGGFENIQYF.